This TCR beta chain appears in the sequencing data of a study of blood T cells in healthy people across ages. On this clonotype: The target antigen is unknown.

This CDR3 comprises 13 residues. Trimming shortened V by 5 bases and J by 4 bases, and 11 bases separated the two germline ends. Then a second PCR, running roughly 6 to 12 cycles, was carried out with a sample-barcoded 5' primer and a J-beta primer mix. From each sample, at least 2.5 million paired-end reads containing CDR3 were obtained. TCRdb re-derived calls from the 5' RACE reads in MiXCR, one entry per CDR3 protein. Of roughly 1,700,000 distinct CDR3 sequences listed, under 30% are singletons. Notes on the study in general: Older age coincided with a roughly linear decline in TCR beta diversity per million T cells. Expanded clonotype changes were possibly confounded by unknown donor CMV status. Whereas aged donors had fewer naive CD4+ cells, long-lived donors had more of them and higher diversity.

The origin of this receptor is a woman aged 30 to 39 in good health. The sample comprised blood. This chain joins TRBV12-3 or TRBV12-4 and TRBJ1-2; D unclear. This CDR3 reads CASSESETYGYTF. DNA for the CDR3: TGTGCCAGCAGTGAATCGGAGACCTATGGCTACACCTTC.